A single TCR beta chain is shown here with its context. These data originate in a study of blood T cell repertoires in COVID-19. Turning to the study itself: The United States, Italy and Spain were the sources of the acute and convalescent COVID-19 samples. T cells, B-cell-depleted T cells, or PBMCs provided the cDNA or gDNA that served as material.

Original handling: The assay estimated nucleated cells by amplifying reference gene primers. Sequencing was performed with immunoSEQ multiplex PCR; in TCRdb, only in-frame clones are kept and a portion is missing. For V, J and clone size, that table is used; D and trimming come from the DNA. The sample consists of over 14,000 clones, around 88% of them appearing once. CDR1 GTSNPN and CDR2 SVGIG come from the germline V gene (reference sequence). Between the trimmed V and J ends, which lost 3 bases and 4 bases, there was a span of 16 bases. The CDR3 is 14 amino acids. The sequence came from a human donor in a cohort sampled during active COVID-19. Sequenced: peripheral blood. The chain combines TRBV30 with TRBJ2-7, with D perhaps matching TRBD2 (7 bases). The CDR3 DNA sequence: TGTGCCTGGAGCCTCAAGGGGGGGGAGTACGAGCAGTACTTC. It yields the protein CAWSLKGGEYEQYF.